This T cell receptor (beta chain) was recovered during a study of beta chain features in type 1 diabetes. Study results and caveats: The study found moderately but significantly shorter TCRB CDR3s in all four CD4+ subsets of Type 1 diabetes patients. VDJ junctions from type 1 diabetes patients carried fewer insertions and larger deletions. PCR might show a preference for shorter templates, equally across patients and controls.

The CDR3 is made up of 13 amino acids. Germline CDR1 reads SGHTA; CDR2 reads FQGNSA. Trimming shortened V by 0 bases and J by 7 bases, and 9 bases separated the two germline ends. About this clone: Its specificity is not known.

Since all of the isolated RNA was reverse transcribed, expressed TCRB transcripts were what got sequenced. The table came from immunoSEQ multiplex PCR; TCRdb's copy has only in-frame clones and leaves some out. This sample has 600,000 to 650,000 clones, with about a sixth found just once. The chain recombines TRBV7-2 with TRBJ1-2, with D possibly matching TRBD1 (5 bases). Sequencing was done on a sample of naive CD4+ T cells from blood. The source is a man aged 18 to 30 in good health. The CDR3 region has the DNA TGTGCCAGCAGCTTAGCAGAGGGGCTTGGCTACACCTTC. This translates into CASSLAEGLGYTF.